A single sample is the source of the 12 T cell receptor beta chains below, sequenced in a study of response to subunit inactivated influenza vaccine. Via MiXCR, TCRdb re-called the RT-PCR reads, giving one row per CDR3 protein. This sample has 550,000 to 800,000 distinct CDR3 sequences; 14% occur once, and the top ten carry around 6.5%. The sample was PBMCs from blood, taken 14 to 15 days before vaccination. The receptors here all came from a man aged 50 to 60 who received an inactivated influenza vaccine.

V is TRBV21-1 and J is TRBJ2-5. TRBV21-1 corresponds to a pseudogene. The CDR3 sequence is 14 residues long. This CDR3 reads CASSKLDDPETQYF. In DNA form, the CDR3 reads TGTGCCAGCAGCAAATTGGACGATCCGGAGACCCAGTACTTC.

CDR3 in DNA: TGTGCCAGCAGCCACCGCCCAGATACGCAGTATTTT. Translated, it gives CASSHRPDTQYF. V and J are TRBV5-6 and TRBJ2-3; unclear D gene. This CDR3 has 12 residues. The germline V and J ends were trimmed by 4 bases and 4 bases, with 7 bases remaining between them. Germline V gene sequence: CDR1 SGHDT, CDR2 YYEEEE.

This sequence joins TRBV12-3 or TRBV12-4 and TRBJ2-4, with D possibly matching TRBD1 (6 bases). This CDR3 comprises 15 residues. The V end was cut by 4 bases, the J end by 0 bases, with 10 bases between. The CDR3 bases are TGTGCCAGCAGTTCAGGGGAACTAGCCAAAAACATTCAGTACTTC. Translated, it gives CASSSGELAKNIQYF.

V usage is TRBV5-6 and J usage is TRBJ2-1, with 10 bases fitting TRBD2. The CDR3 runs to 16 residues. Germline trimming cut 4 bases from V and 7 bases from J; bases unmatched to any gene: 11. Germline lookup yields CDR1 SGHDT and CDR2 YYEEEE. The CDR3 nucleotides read TGTGCCAGCAGCATCCCTTCTAGCGGGAGAGGGAATGAGCAGTTCTTC. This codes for CASSIPSSGRGNEQFF.

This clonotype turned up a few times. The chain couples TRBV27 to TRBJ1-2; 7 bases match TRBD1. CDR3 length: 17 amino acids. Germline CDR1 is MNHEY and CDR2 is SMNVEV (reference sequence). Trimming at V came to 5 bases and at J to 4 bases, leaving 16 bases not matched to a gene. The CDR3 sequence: CASSARLTGVFGYGYTF. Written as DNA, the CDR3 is TGTGCCAGCAGTGCTCGTCTCACAGGGGTATTCGGCTATGGCTACACCTTC.

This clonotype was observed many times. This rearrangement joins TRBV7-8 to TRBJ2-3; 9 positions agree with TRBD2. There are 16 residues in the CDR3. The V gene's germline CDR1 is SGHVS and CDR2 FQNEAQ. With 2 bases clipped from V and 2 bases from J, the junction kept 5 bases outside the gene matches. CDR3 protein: CASSLLAGRNTDTQYF. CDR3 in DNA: TGTGCCAGCAGCTTACTAGCGGGGAGGAACACAGATACGCAGTATTTT.

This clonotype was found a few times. CDR3 sequence reads: CASSNRVDEQFF. Written as DNA, the CDR3 is TGTGCCAGCAGCAACAGGGTGGATGAGCAGTTCTTC. V is TRBV5-6 and J is TRBJ2-1, with TRBD1 as a possible D gene (6 bases). This CDR3 is built from 12 residues. V gave up 4 bases and J gave up 8 bases, with 10 bases separating them. Germline CDR1 reads SGHDT; CDR2 reads YYEEEE.

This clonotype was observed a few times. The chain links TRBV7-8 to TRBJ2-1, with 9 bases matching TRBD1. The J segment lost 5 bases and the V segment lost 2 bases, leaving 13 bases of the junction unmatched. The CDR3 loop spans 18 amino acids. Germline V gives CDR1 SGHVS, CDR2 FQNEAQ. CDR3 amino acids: CASSLKVLGQGRDNEQFF. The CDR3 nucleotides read TGTGCCAGCAGCTTAAAGGTTTTGGGACAGGGCCGAGACAATGAGCAGTTCTTC.

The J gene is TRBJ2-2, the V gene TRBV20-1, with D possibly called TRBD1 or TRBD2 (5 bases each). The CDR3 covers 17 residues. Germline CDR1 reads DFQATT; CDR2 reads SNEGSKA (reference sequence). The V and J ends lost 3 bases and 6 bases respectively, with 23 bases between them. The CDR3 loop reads CSASISGTARVPGELFF. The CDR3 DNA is TGCAGTGCTAGTATTTCAGGGACCGCGCGTGTACCCGGGGAGCTGTTTTTT.

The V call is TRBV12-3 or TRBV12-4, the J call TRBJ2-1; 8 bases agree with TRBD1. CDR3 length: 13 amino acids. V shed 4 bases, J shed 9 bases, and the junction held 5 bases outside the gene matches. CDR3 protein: CASSSPGGLEQFF. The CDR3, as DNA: TGTGCCAGCAGTTCGCCAGGGGGCCTTGAGCAGTTCTTC.

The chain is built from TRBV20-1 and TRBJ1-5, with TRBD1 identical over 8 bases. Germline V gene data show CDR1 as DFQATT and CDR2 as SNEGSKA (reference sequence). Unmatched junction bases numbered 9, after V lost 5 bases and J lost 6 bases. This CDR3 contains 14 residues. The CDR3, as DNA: TGCAGTGCTTATGGACAGGGTGCTATTCAGCCCCAGCATTTT. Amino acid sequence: CSAYGQGAIQPQHF.

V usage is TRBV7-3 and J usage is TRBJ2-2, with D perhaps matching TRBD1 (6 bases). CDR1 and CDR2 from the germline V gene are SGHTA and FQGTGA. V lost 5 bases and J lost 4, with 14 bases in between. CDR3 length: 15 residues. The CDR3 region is CASSKGGISTGELFF. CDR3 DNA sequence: TGTGCCAGCAGCAAAGGGGGTATTTCCACCGGGGAGCTGTTTTTT.